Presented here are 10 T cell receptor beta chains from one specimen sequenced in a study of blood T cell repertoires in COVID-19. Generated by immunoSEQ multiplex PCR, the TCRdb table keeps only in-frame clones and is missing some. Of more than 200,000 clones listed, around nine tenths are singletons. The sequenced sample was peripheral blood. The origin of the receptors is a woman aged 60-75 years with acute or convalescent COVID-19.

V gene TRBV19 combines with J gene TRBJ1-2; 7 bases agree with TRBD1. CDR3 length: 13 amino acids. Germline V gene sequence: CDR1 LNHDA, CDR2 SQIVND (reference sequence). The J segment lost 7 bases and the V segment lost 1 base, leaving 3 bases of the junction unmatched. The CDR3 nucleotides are TGTGCCAGTAGTATAGTAGGGGGCGCTGGCTACACCTTC. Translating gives CASSIVGGAGYTF.

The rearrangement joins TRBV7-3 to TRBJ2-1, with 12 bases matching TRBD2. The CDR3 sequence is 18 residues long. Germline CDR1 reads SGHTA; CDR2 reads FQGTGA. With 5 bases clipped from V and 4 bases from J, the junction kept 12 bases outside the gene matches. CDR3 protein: CASSISSSGGALYNEQFF. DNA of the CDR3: TGTGCCAGCAGCATCTCCTCTAGCGGGGGGGCGCTGTACAATGAGCAGTTCTTC.

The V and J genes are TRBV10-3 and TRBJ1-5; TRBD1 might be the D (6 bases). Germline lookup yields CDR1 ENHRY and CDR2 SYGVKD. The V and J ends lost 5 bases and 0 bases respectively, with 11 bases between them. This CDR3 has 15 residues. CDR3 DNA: TGTGCCATCAGTCAGGGGCAAAATAGCAATCAGCCCCAGCATTTT. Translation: CAISQGQNSNQPQHF.

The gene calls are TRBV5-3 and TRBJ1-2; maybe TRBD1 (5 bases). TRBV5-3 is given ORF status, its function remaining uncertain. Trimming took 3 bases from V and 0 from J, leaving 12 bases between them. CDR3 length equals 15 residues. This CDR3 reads CARSSGGGSNYGYTF. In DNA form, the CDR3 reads TGTGCCAGAAGCTCCGGTGGGGGGTCTAACTATGGCTACACCTTC.

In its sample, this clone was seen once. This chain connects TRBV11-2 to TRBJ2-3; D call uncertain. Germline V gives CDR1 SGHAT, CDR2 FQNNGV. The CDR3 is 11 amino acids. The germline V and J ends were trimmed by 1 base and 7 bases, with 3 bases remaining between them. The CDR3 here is CASSLGNTQYF. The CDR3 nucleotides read TGTGCCAGCAGCTTAGGTAATACGCAGTATTTT.

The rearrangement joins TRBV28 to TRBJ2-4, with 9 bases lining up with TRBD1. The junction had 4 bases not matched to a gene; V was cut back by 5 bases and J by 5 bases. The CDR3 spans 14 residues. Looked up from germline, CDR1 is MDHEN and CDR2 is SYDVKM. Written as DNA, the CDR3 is TGTGCCAGCAGTGACAGGGGGATAGAAAACATTCAGTACTTC. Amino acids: CASSDRGIENIQYF.

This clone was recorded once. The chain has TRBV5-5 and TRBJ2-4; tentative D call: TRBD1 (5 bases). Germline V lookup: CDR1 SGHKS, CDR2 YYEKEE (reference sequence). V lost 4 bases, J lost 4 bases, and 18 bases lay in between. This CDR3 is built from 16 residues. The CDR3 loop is CASSLISQGAKNIQYF. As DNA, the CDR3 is TGTGCCAGCAGCCTAATTTCCCAGGGCGCAAAAAACATTCAGTACTTC.

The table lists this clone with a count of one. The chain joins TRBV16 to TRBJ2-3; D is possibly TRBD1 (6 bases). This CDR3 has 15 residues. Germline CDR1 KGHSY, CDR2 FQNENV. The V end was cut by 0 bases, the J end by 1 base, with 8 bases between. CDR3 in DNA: TGTGCCAGCAGCCAATCACAGGGAGGCACAGATACGCAGTATTTT. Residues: CASSQSQGGTDTQYF.

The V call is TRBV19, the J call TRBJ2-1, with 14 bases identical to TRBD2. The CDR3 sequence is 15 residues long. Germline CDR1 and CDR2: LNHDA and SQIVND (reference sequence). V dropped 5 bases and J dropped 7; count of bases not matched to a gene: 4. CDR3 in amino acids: CASSHGTSGSNEQFF. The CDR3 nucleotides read TGTGCCAGTAGTCATGGGACTAGCGGGAGTAATGAGCAGTTCTTC. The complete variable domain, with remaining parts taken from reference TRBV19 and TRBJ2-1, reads DGGITQSPKYLFRKEGQNVTLSCEQNLNHDAMYWYRQDPGQGLRLIYYSQIVNDFQKGDIAEGYSVSREKKESFPLTVTSAQKNPTAFYLCASSHGTSGSNEQFFGPGTRLTVL.

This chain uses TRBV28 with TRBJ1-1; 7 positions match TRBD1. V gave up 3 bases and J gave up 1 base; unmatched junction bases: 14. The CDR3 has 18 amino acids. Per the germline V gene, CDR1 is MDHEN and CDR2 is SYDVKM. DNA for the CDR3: TGTGCCAGCAGTTTGTATCCGATCGGGACAGCCCGGAACACTGAAGCTTTCTTT. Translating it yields CASSLYPIGTARNTEAFF. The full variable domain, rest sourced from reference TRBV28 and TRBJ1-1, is DVKVTQSSRYLVKRTGEKVFLECVQDMDHENMFWYRQDPGLGLRLIYFSYDVKMKEKGDIPEGYSVSREKKERFSLILESASTNQTSMYLCASSLYPIGTARNTEAFFGQGTRLTVV.